This TCR beta chain was obtained from a study of T cell repertoires in cytomegalovirus infection. Regarding the study as a whole: Ex vivo responses were dominated by HLA-C-restricted CMV-specific TCR beta clonotypes.

The V gene lost 8 bases and the J gene lost 4 bases, with 11 bases spanning the gap. The CDR3 extends over 13 amino acids. Germline V CDR1 and CDR2: SNHLY, FYNNEI. This clonotype was observed a few times. The antigen is not known. TCRdb called the reads again in MiXCR, with one record for every CDR3 protein. The repertoire consists of around 450,000 distinct CDR3 sequences, with about a third occurring once and the leading ten covering about an eighth. The chain uses TRBV2 and TRBJ1-4, with unresolved D. The sample taken for sequencing was PBMCs. The receptor's source is a human donor in good health (CMV status not recorded). Some clones in this sample may be carry-over from other donors' samples. The CDR3 DNA reads TGTGCCAGCGTGGCGGCGGGTAATGAAAAACTGTTTTTT. Translation gives CASVAAGNEKLFF.